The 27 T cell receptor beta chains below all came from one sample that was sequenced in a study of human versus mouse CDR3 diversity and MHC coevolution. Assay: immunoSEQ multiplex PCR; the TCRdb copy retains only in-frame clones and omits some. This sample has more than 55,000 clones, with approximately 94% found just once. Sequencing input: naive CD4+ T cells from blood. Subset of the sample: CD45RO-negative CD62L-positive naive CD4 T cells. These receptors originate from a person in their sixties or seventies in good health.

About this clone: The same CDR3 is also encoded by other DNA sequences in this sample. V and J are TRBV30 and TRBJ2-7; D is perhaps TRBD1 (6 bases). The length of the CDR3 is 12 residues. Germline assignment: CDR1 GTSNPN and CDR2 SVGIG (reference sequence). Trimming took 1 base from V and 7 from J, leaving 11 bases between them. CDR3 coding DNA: TGTGCCTGGAGTGGATCGGGACATGAGCAGTACTTC. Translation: CAWSGSGHEQYF.

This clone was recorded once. Here the CDR3 reads CASSANTVGGNEQFF. DNA of the CDR3: TGTGCCAGCAGTGCCAATACAGTGGGTGGCAATGAGCAGTTCTTC. The J gene is TRBJ2-1, the V gene TRBV6-1; D gene ambiguous. The CDR3 sequence is 15 residues long. Per the germline V gene, CDR1 is MNHNS and CDR2 is SASEGT. The V and J ends lost 4 bases and 6 bases respectively, with 16 bases between them.

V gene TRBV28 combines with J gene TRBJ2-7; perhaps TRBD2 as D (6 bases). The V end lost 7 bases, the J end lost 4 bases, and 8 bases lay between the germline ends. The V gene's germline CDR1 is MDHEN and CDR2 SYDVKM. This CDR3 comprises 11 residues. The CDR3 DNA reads TGTGCCAGCATGGGGGGATACGAGCAGTACTTC. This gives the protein CASMGGYEQYF.

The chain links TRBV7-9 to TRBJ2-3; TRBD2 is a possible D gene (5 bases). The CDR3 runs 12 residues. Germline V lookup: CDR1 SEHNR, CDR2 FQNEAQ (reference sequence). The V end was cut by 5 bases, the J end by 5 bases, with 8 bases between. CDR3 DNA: TGTGCCAGCAGCACCGGGATAGATACGCAGTATTTT. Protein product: CASSTGIDTQYF.

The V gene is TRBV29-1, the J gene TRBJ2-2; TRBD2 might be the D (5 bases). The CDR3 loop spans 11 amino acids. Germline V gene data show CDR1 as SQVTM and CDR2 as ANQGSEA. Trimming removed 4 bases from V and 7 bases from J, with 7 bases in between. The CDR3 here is CSVVEGGELFF. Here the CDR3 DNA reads TGCAGCGTTGTCGAGGGCGGGGAGCTGTTTTTT.

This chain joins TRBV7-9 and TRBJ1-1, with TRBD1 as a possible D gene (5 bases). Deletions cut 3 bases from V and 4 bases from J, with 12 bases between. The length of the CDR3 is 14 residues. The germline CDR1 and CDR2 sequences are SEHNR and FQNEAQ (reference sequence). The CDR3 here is CASSFGGSATEAFF. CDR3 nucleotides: TGTGCCAGCAGCTTCGGGGGATCGGCCACTGAAGCTTTCTTT.

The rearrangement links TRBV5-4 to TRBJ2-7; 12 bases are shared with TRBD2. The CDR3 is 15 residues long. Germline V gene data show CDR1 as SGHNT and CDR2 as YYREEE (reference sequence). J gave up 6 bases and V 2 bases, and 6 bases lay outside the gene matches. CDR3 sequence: CASSFGGLAGFEQYF. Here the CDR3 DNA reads TGTGCCAGCAGCTTTGGAGGACTAGCGGGATTCGAGCAGTACTTC.

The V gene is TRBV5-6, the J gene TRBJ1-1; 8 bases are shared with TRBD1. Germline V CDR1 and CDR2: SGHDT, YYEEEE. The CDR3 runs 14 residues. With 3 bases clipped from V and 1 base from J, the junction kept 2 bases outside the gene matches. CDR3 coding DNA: TGTGCCAGCAGCTGGGGGACAGGGAACACTGAAGCTTTCTTT. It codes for CASSWGTGNTEAFF. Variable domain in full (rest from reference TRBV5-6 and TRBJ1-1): DAGVTQSPTHLIKTRGQQVTLRCSPKSGHDTVSWYQQALGQGPQFIFQYYEEEERQRGNFPDRFSGHQFPNYSSELNVNALLLGDSALYLCASSWGTGNTEAFFGQGTRLTVV.

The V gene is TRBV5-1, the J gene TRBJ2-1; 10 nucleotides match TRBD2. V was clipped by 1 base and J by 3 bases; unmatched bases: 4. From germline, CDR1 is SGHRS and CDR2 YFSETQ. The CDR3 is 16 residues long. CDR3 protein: CASSLSPSGGYNEQFF. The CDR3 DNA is TGCGCCAGCAGCTTGTCCCCTAGCGGGGGCTACAATGAGCAGTTCTTC.

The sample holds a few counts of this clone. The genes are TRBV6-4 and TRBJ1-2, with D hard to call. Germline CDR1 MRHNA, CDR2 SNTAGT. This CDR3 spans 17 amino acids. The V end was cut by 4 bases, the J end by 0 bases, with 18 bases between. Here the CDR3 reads CASSAPRGGSPNYGYTF. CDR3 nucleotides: TGTGCCAGCAGTGCCCCCCGAGGAGGGAGCCCTAACTATGGCTACACCTTC.

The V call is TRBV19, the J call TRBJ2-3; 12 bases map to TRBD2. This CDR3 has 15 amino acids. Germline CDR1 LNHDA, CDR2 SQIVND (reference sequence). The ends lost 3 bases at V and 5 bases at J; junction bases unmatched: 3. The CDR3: CASSMGLAGRDTQYF. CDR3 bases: TGTGCCAGTAGTATGGGACTAGCGGGTAGAGATACGCAGTATTTT.

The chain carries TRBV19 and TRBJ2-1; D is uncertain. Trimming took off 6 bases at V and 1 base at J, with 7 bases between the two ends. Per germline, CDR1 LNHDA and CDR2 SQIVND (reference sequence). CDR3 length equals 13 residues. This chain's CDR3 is CASRERSYNEQFF. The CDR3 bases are TGTGCCAGTAGAGAGAGGTCCTACAATGAGCAGTTCTTC.

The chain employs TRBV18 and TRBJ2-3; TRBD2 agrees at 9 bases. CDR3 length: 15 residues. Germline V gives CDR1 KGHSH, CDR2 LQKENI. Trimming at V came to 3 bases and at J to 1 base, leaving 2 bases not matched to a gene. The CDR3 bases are TGTGCCAGCTCACCTCAGCGGGAGGGCACAGATACGCAGTATTTT. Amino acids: CASSPQREGTDTQYF.

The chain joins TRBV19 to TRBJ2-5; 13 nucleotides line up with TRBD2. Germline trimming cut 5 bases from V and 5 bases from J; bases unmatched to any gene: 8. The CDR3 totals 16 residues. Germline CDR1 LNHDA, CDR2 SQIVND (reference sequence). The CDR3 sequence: CASSPGTSGIRETQYF. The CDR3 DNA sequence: TGTGCCAGTAGTCCCGGGACTAGCGGGATCCGGGAGACCCAGTACTTC.

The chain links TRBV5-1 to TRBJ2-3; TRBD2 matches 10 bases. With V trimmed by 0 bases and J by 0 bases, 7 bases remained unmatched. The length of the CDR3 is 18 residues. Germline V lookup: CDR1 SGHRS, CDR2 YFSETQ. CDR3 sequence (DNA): TGCGCCAGCAGCTTGGAAGGGACTAGCGCGTTAAGCACAGATACGCAGTATTTT. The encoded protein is CASSLEGTSALSTDTQYF.

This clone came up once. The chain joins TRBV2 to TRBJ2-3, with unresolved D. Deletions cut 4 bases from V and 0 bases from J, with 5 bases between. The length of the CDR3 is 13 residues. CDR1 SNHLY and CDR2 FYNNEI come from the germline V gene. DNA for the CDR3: TGTGCCAGCAGTGTCAGAAGCACAGATACGCAGTATTTT. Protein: CASSVRSTDTQYF.

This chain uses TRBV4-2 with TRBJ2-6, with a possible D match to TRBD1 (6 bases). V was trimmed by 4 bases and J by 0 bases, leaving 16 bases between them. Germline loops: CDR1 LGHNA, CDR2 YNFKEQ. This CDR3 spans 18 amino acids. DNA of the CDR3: TGTGCCAGCAGCCCCGTTCGGACAGCCCTCTCTGGGGCCAACGTCCTGACTTTC. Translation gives CASSPVRTALSGANVLTF.

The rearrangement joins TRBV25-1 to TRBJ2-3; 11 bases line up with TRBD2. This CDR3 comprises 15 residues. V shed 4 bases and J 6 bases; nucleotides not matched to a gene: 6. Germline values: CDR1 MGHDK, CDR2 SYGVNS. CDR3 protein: CASSASSGRTDTQYF. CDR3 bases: TGTGCCAGCAGTGCATCTAGCGGGAGGACGGATACGCAGTATTTT.

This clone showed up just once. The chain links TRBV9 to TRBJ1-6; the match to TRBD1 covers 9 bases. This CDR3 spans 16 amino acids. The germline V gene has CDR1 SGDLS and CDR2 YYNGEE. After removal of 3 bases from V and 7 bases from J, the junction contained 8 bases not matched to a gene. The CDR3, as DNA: TGTGCCAGCAGCGCCCGCAAAGACAGGGGGAATTCACCCCTCCACTTT. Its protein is CASSARKDRGNSPLHF.

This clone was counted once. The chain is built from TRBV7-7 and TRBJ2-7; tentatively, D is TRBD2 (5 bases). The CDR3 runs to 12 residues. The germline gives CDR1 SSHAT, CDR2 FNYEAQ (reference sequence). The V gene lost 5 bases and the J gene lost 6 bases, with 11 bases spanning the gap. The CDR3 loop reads CASSPTGIEQYF. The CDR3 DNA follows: TGTGCCAGCAGCCCTACGGGGATCGAGCAGTACTTC.

This CDR3 reads CALNSAGGWDGYTF. Written as DNA, the CDR3 is TGTGCCCTAAACTCGGCAGGGGGCTGGGATGGCTACACCTTC. The chain has TRBV30 and TRBJ1-2; 8 nucleotides align to TRBD1. Per germline, CDR1 GTSNPN and CDR2 SVGIG (reference sequence). The CDR3 runs to 14 residues. Trimming took 8 bases from V and 6 from J; bases not matched to a gene: 14.

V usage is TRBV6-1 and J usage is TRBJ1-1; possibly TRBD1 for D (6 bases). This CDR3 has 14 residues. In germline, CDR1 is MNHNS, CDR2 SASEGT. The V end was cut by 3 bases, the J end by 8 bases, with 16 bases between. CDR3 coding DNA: TGTGCCAGCAGTGAGAATACAGGGCACGGGGAAGCTTTCTTT. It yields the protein CASSENTGHGEAFF.

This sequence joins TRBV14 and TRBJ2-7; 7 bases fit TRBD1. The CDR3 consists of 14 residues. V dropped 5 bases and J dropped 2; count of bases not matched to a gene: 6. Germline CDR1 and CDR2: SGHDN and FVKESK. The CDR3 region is CASSRTGITYEQYF. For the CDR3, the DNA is TGTGCCAGCAGCAGGACAGGCATCACCTACGAGCAGTACTTC.

Here the CDR3 reads CASSRLGQGAGDEQFF. CDR3 DNA sequence: TGTGCCAGCAGCCGCCTGGGTCAGGGGGCAGGGGATGAGCAGTTCTTC. J is TRBJ2-1 and V is TRBV7-2; TRBD1 agrees at 8 bases. This CDR3 is built from 16 residues. Unmatched junction bases numbered 14, after V lost 5 bases and J lost 8 bases. Germline V gene data show CDR1 as SGHTA and CDR2 as FQGNSA. The variable domain in full, with the rest retrieved from reference TRBV7-2 and TRBJ2-1, is GAGVSQSPSNKVTEKGKDVELRCDPISGHTALYWYRQSLGQGLEFLIYFQGNSAPDKSGLPSDRFSAERTGGSVSTLTIQRTQQEDSAVYLCASSRLGQGAGDEQFFGPGTRLTVL.

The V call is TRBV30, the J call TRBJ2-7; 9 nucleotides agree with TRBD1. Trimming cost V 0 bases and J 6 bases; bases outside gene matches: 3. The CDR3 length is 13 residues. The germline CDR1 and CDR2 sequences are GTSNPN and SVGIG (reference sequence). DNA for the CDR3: TGTGCCTGGAGTGTACAGGGGGCCAGCGAGCAGTACTTC. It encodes CAWSVQGASEQYF.

DNA for the CDR3: TGTGCCAGCAGCATCACAGGGAACACTGAAGCTTTCTTT. Translating it yields CASSITGNTEAFF. The chain has TRBV5-4 and TRBJ1-1; perhaps TRBD1 as D (5 bases). The CDR3 extends over 13 amino acids. The V gene lost 4 bases and the J gene lost 1 base, with 8 bases spanning the gap. CDR1 is SGHNT and CDR2 is YYREEE in the germline V gene (reference sequence).

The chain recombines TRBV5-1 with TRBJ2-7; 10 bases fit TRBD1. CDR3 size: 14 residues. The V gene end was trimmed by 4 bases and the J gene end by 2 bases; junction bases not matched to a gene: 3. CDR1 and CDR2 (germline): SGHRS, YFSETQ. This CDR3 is CASSGTGAAYEQYF. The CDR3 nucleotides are TGCGCCAGCAGCGGGACAGGGGCCGCCTACGAGCAGTACTTC.